This T cell receptor beta chain was sequenced during a study of blood T cell repertoires in COVID-19. Looking at the study overall: Samples representing acute and convalescent COVID-19 were sourced from the United States, Italy and Spain. Sample material is recorded as cDNA or gDNA derived from T cells, B-cell-depleted T cells, or PBMCs.

In the study's own analysis: Estimation of nucleated cell counts relied on the amplification of reference gene primers. Here immunoSEQ multiplex PCR was the method, and the copy in TCRdb shows in-frame clones only, minus some. That table is the source of V, J and clone size, and D and trimming were worked out from the DNA. The profile shows nearly 200,000 clones, approximately 80% of them singletons. The germline gives CDR1 MNHEY, CDR2 SVGAGI. The CDR3 totals 14 residues. V was pared by 7 bases and J by 6 bases, with 6 bases of the junction left unmatched. Enrollment of patients from Seattle took place during active infection, with longitudinal follow-up.

The chain carries TRBV6-5 and TRBJ2-2; 9 positions match TRBD2. The clonotype was recovered from a man between 60 and 75 years old with COVID-19, enrolled during active disease. The material sequenced was peripheral blood. The CDR3 loop reads CASTTSGHPGELFF. CDR3 coding DNA: TGTGCCAGCACCACTAGCGGGCACCCCGGGGAGCTGTTTTTT.